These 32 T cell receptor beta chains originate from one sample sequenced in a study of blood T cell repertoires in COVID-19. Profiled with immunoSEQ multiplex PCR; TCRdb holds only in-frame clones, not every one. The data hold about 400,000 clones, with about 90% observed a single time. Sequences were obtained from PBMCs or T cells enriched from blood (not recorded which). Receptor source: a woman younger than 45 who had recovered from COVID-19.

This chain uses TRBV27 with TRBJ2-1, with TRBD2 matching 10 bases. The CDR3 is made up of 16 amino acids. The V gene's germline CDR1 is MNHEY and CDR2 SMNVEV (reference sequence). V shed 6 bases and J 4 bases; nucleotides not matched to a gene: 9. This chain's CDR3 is CASSFGLAVPYNEQFF. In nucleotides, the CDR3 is TGTGCCAGCAGCTTCGGACTAGCGGTCCCTTACAATGAGCAGTTCTTC.

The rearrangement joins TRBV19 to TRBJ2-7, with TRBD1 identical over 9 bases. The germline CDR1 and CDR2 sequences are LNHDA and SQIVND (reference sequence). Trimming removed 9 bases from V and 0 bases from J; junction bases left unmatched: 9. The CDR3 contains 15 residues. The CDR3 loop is CASRDRAESSYEQYF. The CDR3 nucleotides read TGTGCCAGCCGGGACAGGGCCGAAAGCTCCTACGAGCAGTACTTC.

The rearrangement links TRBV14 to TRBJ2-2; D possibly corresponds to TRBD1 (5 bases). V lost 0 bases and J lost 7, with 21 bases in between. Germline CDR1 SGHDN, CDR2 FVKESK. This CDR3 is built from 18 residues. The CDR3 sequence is CASSQDLWGSSLGGELFF. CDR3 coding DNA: TGTGCCAGCAGCCAAGATTTGTGGGGCTCCTCATTGGGCGGGGAGCTGTTTTTT.

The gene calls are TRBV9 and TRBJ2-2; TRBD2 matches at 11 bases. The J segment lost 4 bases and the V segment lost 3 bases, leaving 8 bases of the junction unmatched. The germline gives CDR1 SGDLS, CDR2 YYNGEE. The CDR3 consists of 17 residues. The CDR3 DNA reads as TGTGCCAGCAGCGGAGGACTTACTAGCGGGAGCACCGGGGAGCTGTTTTTT. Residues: CASSGGLTSGSTGELFF.

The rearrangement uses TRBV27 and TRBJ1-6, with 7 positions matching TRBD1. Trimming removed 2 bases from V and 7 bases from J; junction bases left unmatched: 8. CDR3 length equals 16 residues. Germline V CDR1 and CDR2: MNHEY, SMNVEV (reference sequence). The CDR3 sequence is CASSLRWDSRNSPLHF. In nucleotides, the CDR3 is TGTGCCAGCAGTTTAAGGTGGGACAGTAGAAATTCACCCCTCCACTTT.

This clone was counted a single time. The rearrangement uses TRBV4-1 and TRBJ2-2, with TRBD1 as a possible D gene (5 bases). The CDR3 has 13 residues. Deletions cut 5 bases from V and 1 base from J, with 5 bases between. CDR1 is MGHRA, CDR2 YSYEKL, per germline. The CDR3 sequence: CASSTGNTGELFF. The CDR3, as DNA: TGCGCCAGCAGCACAGGGAACACCGGGGAGCTGTTTTTT.

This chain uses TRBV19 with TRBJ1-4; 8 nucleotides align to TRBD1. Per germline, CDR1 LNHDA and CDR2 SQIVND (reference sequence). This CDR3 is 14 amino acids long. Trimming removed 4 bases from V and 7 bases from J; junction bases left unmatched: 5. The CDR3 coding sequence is TGTGCCAGTAGTACGACAGGGGCGAGTGAAAAACTGTTTTTT. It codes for CASSTTGASEKLFF.

The CDR3 nucleotides are TGTGCCAGCAGCCTTCGACTAGCGGGAGGGGAGGAGCAGTTCTTC. Its translation: CASSLRLAGGEEQFF. The chain uses TRBV3-1 (or the pseudogene TRBV3-2) and TRBJ2-1, with 14 bases identical to TRBD2. CDR3 size: 15 residues. Unmatched junction bases numbered 6, after V lost 4 bases and J lost 10 bases. Germline V lookup: CDR1 LGHDT, CDR2 YNNKEL (reference sequence).

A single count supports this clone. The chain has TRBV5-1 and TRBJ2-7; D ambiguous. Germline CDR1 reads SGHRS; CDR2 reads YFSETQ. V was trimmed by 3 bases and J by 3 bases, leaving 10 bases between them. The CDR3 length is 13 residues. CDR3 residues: CASSSPPNYEQYF. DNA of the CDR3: TGCGCCAGCAGCTCCCCTCCTAACTACGAGCAGTACTTC.

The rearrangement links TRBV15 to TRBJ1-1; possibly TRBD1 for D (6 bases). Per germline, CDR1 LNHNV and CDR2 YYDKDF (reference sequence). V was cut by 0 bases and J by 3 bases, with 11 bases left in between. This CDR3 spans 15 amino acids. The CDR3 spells CATSRDPGHDTEAFF. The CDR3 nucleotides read TGTGCCACCAGCAGAGATCCGGGACACGACACTGAAGCTTTCTTT.

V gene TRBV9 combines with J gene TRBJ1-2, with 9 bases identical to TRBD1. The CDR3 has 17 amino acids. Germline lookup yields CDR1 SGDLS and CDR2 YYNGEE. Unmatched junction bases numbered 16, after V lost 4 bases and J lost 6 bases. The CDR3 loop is CASSLSARQGGSDGYTF. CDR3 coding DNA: TGTGCCAGCAGCCTCTCGGCCAGACAGGGGGGAAGTGATGGCTACACCTTC.

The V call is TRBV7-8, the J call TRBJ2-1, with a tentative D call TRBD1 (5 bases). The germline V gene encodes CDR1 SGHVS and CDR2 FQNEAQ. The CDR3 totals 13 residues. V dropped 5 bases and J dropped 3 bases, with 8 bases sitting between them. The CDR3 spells CASSVDSYNEQFF. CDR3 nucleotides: TGTGCCAGCAGCGTTGACAGCTACAATGAGCAGTTCTTC. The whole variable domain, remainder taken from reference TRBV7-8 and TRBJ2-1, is GAGVSQSPRYKVAKRGQDVALRCDPISGHVSLFWYQQALGQGPEFLTYFQNEAQLDKSGLPSDRFFAERPEGSVSTLKIQRTQQEDSAVYLCASSVDSYNEQFFGPGTRLTVL.

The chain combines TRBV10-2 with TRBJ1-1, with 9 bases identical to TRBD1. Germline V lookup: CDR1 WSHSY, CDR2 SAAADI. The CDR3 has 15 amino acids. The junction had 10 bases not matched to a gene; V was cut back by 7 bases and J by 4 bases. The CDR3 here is CASIPTGGSGTEAFF. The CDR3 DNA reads TGCGCCAGCATACCTACAGGGGGCTCCGGCACTGAAGCTTTCTTT.

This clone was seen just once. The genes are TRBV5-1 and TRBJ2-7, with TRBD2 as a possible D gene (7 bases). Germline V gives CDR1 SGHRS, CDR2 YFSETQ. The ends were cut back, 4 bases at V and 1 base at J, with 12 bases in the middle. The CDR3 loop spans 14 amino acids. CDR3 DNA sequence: TGCGCCAGCAGCGGGGGGGGCTCATCCTACGAGCAGTACTTC. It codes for CASSGGGSSYEQYF.

CDR3 protein: CASSAAVSGRTDTQYF. The CDR3 DNA sequence: TGTGCCAGCAGTGCCGCCGTCAGCGGTCGCACAGATACGCAGTATTTT. The V call is TRBV2, the J call TRBJ2-3; a weak D match, TRBD2 (5 bases). This CDR3 comprises 16 residues. Germline V CDR1 and CDR2: SNHLY, FYNNEI. V was shortened by 4 bases and J by 1 base, with 15 bases between the two germline ends.

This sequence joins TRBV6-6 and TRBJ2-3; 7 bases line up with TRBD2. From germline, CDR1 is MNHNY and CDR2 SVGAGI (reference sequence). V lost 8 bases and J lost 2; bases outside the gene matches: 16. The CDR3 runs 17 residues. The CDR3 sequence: CASGPPRGEGITDTQYF. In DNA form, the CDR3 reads TGTGCCAGCGGTCCGCCCCGCGGGGAGGGAATCACAGATACGCAGTATTTT.

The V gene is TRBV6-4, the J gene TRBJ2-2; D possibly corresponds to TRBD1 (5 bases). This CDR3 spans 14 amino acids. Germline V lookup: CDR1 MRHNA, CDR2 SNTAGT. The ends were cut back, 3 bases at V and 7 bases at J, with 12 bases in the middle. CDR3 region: CASSERGTNGELFF. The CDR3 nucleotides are TGTGCCAGCAGTGAAAGGGGTACCAACGGGGAGCTGTTTTTT.

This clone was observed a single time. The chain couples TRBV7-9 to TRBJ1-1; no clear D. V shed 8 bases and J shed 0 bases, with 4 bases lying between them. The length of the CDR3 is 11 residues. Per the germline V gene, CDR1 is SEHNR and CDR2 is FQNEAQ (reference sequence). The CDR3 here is CASVLNTEAFF. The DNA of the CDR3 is TGTGCCAGCGTCTTGAACACTGAAGCTTTCTTT.

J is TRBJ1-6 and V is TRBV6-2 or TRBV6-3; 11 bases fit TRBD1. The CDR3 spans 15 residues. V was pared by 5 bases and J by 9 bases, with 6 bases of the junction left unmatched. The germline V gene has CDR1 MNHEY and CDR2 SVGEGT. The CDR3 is CASSGGQGATSPLHF. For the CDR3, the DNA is TGTGCCAGCAGTGGAGGACAGGGGGCGACTTCACCCCTCCACTTT.

The CDR3 spells CASSGRGTAVLYEQYF. In DNA, the CDR3 is TGTGCCAGCAGCGGGCGGGGGACTGCCGTTTTGTACGAGCAGTACTTC. The chain combines TRBV9 with TRBJ2-7; 7 nucleotides agree with TRBD2. The CDR3 is 16 amino acids. With 3 bases clipped from V and 4 bases from J, the junction kept 13 bases outside the gene matches. Germline loops: CDR1 SGDLS, CDR2 YYNGEE.

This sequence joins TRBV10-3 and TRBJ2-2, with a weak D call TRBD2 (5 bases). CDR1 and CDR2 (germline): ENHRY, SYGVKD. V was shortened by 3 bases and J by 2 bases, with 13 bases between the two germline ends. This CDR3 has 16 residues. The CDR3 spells CAISDGLEDNTGELFF. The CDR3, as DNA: TGTGCCATCAGTGACGGACTCGAAGATAACACCGGGGAGCTGTTTTTT.

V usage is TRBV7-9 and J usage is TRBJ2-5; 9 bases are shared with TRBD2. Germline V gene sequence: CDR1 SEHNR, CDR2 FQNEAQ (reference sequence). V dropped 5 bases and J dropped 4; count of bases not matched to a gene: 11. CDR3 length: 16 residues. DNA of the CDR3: TGTGCCAGCAGCCTACGGGCTAGCGGGATCGGAGAGACCCAGTACTTC. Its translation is CASSLRASGIGETQYF. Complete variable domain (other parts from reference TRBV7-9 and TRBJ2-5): DTGVSQNPRHKITKRGQNVTFRCDPISEHNRLYWYRQTLGQGPEFLTYFQNEAQLEKSRLLSDRFSAERPKGSFSTLEIQRTEQGDSAMYLCASSLRASGIGETQYFGPGTRLLVL.

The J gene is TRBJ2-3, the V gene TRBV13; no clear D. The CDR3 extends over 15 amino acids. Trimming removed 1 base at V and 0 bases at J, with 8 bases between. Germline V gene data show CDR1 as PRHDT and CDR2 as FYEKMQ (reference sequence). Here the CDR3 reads CASSLVGPSTDTQYF. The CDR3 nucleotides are TGTGCCAGCAGCTTAGTGGGCCCCAGCACAGATACGCAGTATTTT. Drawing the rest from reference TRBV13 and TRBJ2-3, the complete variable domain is AAGVIQSPRHLIKEKRETATLKCYPIPRHDTVYWYQQGPGQDPQFLISFYEKMQSDKGSIPDRFSAQQFSDYHSELNMSSLELGDSALYFCASSLVGPSTDTQYFGPGTRLTVL.

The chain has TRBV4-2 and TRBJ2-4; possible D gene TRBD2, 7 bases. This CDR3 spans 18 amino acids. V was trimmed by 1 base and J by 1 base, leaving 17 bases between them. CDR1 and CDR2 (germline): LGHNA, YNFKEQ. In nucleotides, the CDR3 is TGTGCCAGCAGCCAAGTAAGGTGGGGGGGCGGTGCCAAAAACATTCAGTACTTC. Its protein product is CASSQVRWGGGAKNIQYF.

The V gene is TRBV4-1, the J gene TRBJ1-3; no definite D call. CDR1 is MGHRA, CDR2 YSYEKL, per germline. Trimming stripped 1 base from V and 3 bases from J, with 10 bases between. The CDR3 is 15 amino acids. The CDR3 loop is CASSQGEAVGNTIYF. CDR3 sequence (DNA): TGCGCCAGCAGCCAAGGGGAGGCGGTTGGAAACACCATATATTTT.

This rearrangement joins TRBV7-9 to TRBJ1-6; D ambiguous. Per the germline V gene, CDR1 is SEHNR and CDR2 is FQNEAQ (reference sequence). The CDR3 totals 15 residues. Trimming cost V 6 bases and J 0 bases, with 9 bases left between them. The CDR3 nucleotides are TGTGCCAGCAGGGCAAACACCTCCTATAATTCACCCCTCCACTTT. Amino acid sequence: CASRANTSYNSPLHF.

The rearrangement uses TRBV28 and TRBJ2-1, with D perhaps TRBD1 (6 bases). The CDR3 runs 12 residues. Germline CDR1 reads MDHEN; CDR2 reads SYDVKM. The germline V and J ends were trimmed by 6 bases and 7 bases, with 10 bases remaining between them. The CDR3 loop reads CASRTTGNEQFF. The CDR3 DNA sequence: TGTGCCAGCAGGACCACAGGGAATGAGCAGTTCTTC.

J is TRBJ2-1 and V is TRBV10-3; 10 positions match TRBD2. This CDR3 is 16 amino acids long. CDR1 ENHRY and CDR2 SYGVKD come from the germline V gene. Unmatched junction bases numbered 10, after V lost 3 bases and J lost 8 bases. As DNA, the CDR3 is TGTGCCATCAGTGAAGGGGGTAGCGGGGGGCCCGATGAGCAGTTCTTC. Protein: CAISEGGSGGPDEQFF.

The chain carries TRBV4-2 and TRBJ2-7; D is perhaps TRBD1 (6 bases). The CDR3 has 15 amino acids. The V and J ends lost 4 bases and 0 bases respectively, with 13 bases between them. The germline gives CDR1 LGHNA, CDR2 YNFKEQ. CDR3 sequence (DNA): TGTGCCAGCAGCCCGTACAGGGAAAGCTCCTACGAGCAGTACTTC. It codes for CASSPYRESSYEQYF.

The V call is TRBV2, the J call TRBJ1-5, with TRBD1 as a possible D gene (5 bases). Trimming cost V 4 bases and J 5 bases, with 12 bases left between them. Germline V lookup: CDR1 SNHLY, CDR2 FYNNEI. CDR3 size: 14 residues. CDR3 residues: CASSGGLGDQPQHF. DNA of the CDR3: TGTGCCAGCAGTGGTGGTTTAGGGGATCAGCCCCAGCATTTT.

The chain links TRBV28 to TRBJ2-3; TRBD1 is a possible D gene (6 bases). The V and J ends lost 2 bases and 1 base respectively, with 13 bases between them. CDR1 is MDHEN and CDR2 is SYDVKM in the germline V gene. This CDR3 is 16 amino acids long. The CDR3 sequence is CASSLIQGSGTDTQYF. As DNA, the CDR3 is TGTGCCAGCAGTTTAATCCAGGGGTCGGGCACAGATACGCAGTATTTT.

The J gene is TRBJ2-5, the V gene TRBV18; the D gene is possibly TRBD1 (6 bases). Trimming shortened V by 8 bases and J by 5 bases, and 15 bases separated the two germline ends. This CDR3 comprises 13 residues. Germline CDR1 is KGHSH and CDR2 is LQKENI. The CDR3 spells CASGFRTVETQYF. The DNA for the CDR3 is TGTGCCAGCGGATTCAGGACAGTCGAGACCCAGTACTTC. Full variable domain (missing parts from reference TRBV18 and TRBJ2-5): NAGVMQNPRHLVRRRGQEARLRCSPMKGHSHVYWYRQLPEEGLKFMVYLQKENIIDESGMPKERFSAEFPKEGPSILRIQQVVRGDSAAYFCASGFRTVETQYFGPGTRLLVL.